Below are 28 T cell receptor beta chains sequenced from a single sample in a study of blood T cells in healthy people across ages. Using a J-beta primer mix together with a sample-barcoded 5' primer, a second PCR was run for about 7 to 12 cycles. TCRdb passed the 5' RACE reads through MiXCR, listing each CDR3 protein once. The data show about a million distinct CDR3 sequences, roughly half seen once. The specimen sequenced was blood. These receptors came from an older woman in good health.

This clonotype was observed a handful of times. The rearrangement links TRBV7-9 to TRBJ1-1; no firm D call. V was clipped by 0 bases and J by 4 bases, with 0 bases between them. Germline CDR1 reads SEHNR; CDR2 reads FQNEAQ (reference sequence). The CDR3 loop spans 11 amino acids. CDR3 amino acids: CASSLATEAFF. CDR3 coding DNA: TGTGCCAGCAGCTTAGCCACTGAAGCTTTCTTT.

This clonotype was counted a few times. The V and J genes are TRBV28 and TRBJ2-7, with D possibly TRBD2 on 6 matching bases. Trimming cost V 6 bases and J 3 bases, with 9 bases left between them. The CDR3 contains 12 residues. CDR1 and CDR2 (germline): MDHEN, SYDVKM. CDR3 amino acids: CASRLADYEQYF. CDR3 in DNA: TGTGCCAGCAGATTAGCGGACTACGAGCAGTACTTC. The whole variable domain, filled in from reference TRBV28 and TRBJ2-7, reads DVKVTQSSRYLVKRTGEKVFLECVQDMDHENMFWYRQDPGLGLRLIYFSYDVKMKEKGDIPEGYSVSREKKERFSLILESASTNQTSMYLCASRLADYEQYFGPGTRLTVT.

This clonotype was counted a few times. The rearrangement links TRBV6-5 to TRBJ2-4; no firm D call. The J call may not be correct, given that the DNA end is closer to TRBJ2-7. The CDR3 is made up of 14 amino acids. The germline V gene encodes CDR1 MNHEY and CDR2 SVGAGI. The CDR3 DNA follows: TGTGCCAGCAGTACCATTGGACCCTCTGGCGAGCAGTACTTC. This encodes CASSTIGPSGEQYF.

Turning to this clonotype: Germline and junction disagree at one end, which may indicate a read error. The rearrangement joins TRBV4-1 to TRBJ2-7; D gene uncertain. This CDR3 spans 13 amino acids. Germline loops: CDR1 MGHRA, CDR2 YSYEKL. DNA for the CDR3: TGTGCCAGCAGCCAAGCTCGGAACTACGAGCAGTACTTC. Its protein product is CASSQARNYEQYF.

The V gene is TRBV20-1, the J gene TRBJ2-1, with 12 bases lining up with TRBD2. The length of the CDR3 is 14 residues. J lost 8 bases, V lost 4 bases, and 6 bases had no gene match. Germline V gives CDR1 DFQATT, CDR2 SNEGSKA (reference sequence). CDR3: CSATRLAGVYEQFF. The CDR3 DNA is TGCAGTGCTACCAGACTAGCGGGAGTGTATGAGCAGTTCTTC.

The J gene is TRBJ2-1, the V gene TRBV5-5; 9 bases align to TRBD2. V shed 0 bases and J 9 bases; nucleotides not matched to a gene: 13. CDR3 length: 17 residues. Germline-derived CDR1 and CDR2 are SGHKS and YYEKEE (reference sequence). This CDR3 reads CASSLDHSGSPYGEQFF. CDR3 DNA sequence: TGTGCCAGCAGCTTGGACCATAGCGGGAGTCCTTATGGTGAGCAGTTCTTC.

The J gene is TRBJ2-1, the V gene TRBV4-3; TRBD1 might be the D (5 bases). The V end lost 1 base, the J end lost 9 bases, and 22 bases lay between the germline ends. This CDR3 has 17 amino acids. CDR1 and CDR2 (germline): LGHNA, YSLEER. DNA for the CDR3: TGCGCCAGCAGCCAAGGGGCGGCCTACGGTGGACAACCTGAGCAGTTCTTC. It encodes CASSQGAAYGGQPEQFF.

In DNA form, the CDR3 reads TGTGCCAGCAGCTTAAACGGGAGGGCCAACAATGAGCAGTTCTTC. It translates to CASSLNGRANNEQFF. This chain links TRBV7-3 with TRBJ2-1; TRBD2 matches at 8 bases. After removal of 1 base from V and 5 bases from J, the junction contained 4 bases not matched to a gene. There are 15 residues in the CDR3. Germline CDR1 and CDR2: SGHTA and FQGTGA.

The gene calls are TRBV9 and TRBJ2-7; D remains unclear. From germline, CDR1 is SGDLS and CDR2 YYNGEE. Trimming cost V 0 bases and J 6 bases, with 10 bases left between them. The CDR3 is 13 residues long. CDR3 nucleotides: TGTGCCAGCAGCGTAGGTCCCTGGGGCGAGCAGTACTTC. It specifies CASSVGPWGEQYF.

The table lists this clonotype with a few counts. This chain connects TRBV25-1 to TRBJ2-3, with D possibly matching TRBD1 (6 bases). Germline-derived CDR1 and CDR2 are MGHDK and SYGVNS. This CDR3 has 14 residues. The V gene lost 5 bases and the J gene lost 2 bases, with 11 bases spanning the gap. For the CDR3, the DNA is TGTGCCAGCAGTAACCCAGGGGTCACAGATACGCAGTATTTT. Encoded protein: CASSNPGVTDTQYF. Looking up the rest from reference TRBV25-1 and TRBJ2-3 gives the full variable domain: EADIYQTPRYLVIGTGKKITLECSQTMGHDKMYWYQQDPGMELHLIHYSYGVNSTEKGDLSSESTVSRIRTEHFPLTLESARPSHTSQYLCASSNPGVTDTQYFGPGTRLTVL.

The rearrangement links TRBV12-3 or TRBV12-4 to TRBJ2-5; D gene unclear. The CDR3 consists of 13 residues. Trimming cost V 8 bases and J 2 bases, with 12 bases left between them. The CDR3 sequence is CASRRWLQETQYF. The CDR3 nucleotides read TGTGCCAGCCGTAGGTGGCTGCAAGAGACCCAGTACTTC.

A word on this clonotype: This may come from a read error, since a much larger clone is one base off. The chain employs TRBV29-1 and TRBJ2-7; D gene ambiguous. Germline assignment: CDR1 SQVTM and CDR2 ANQGSEA. The CDR3 is 12 amino acids. CDR3 in amino acids: CNVESASYEQYF. The CDR3 bases are TGCAACGTTGAATCGGCGTCCTACGAGCAGTACTTC.

This rearrangement joins TRBV6-2 or TRBV6-3 to TRBJ2-5; 7 nucleotides align to TRBD1. The J call could be wrong; TRBJ2-4 is a better fit for the DNA end. CDR1 is MNHEY and CDR2 is SVGEGT in the germline V gene. The CDR3 runs 16 residues. CDR3 DNA: TGTGCCAGCAGTACTGGGACAGCAGACGTCAAAAACATTCAGTACTTC. It is translated as CASSTGTADVKNIQYF.

This clonotype has only a few counts. The chain carries TRBV12-3 or TRBV12-4 and TRBJ1-4, with 7 bases fitting TRBD1. After removal of 5 bases from V and 4 bases from J, the junction contained 10 bases not matched to a gene. The CDR3 covers 16 residues. The CDR3 DNA reads TGTGCCAGCAGTCCTGACAGGGAGGGGGATAATGAAAAACTGTTTTTT. This codes for CASSPDREGDNEKLFF.

The V and J genes are TRBV7-3 and TRBJ2-2, with 10 bases matching TRBD2. The CDR3 contains 16 residues. V shed 1 base, J shed 6 bases, and the junction held 5 bases outside the gene matches. Germline assignment: CDR1 SGHTA and CDR2 FQGTGA. The CDR3 DNA follows: TGTGCCAGCAGCTTAAACCCTAGCGGGAGCTCCGGGGAGCTGTTTTTT. Translating it yields CASSLNPSGSSGELFF.

This rearrangement joins TRBV6-2 or TRBV6-3 to TRBJ1-1; perhaps TRBD1 as D (5 bases). The V end was cut by 4 bases, the J end by 5 bases, with 17 bases between. Germline V gene data show CDR1 as MNHEY and CDR2 as SVGEGT. CDR3 size: 15 residues. The CDR3 is CASSSNWGLYTEAFF. The DNA of the CDR3 is TGTGCCAGCAGTTCCAATTGGGGGTTATATACTGAAGCTTTCTTT.

This sequence joins TRBV5-6 and TRBJ2-7; D may correspond to TRBD1 or TRBD2 (6 bases each). The CDR3 totals 14 residues. The V end lost 4 bases, the J end lost 4 bases, and 15 bases lay between the germline ends. Germline V gene data show CDR1 as SGHDT and CDR2 as YYEEEE. DNA of the CDR3: TGTGCCAGCAGCAAAATTGGGGGGCTTTACGAGCAGTACTTC. It encodes CASSKIGGLYEQYF.

The V and J genes are TRBV24-1 and TRBJ2-6; 7 bases line up with TRBD1. CDR1 is KGHDR, CDR2 SFDVKD, per germline. V lost 3 bases, J lost 2 bases, and 3 bases stayed unmatched. The CDR3 contains 16 residues. The CDR3 loop is CATSDPQGPGANVLTF. CDR3 bases: TGTGCCACCAGTGATCCACAGGGGCCTGGGGCCAACGTCCTGACTTTC.

This clonotype came up a few times. This chain joins TRBV2 and TRBJ2-7; maybe TRBD1 (5 bases). V lost 7 bases, J lost 6 bases, and 16 bases lay in between. Germline lookup yields CDR1 SNHLY and CDR2 FYNNEI. The CDR3 length is 13 residues. CDR3 region: CASKDSSWGEQYF. The CDR3 coding sequence is TGTGCCAGCAAAGACAGCTCATGGGGCGAGCAGTACTTC.

This clonotype was picked up a small number of times. The J gene is TRBJ1-6, the V gene TRBV4-1; TRBD1 matches at 8 bases. The CDR3 loop spans 15 amino acids. Germline trimming cut 3 bases from V and 10 bases from J; bases unmatched to any gene: 8. Germline CDR1 is MGHRA and CDR2 is YSYEKL. Written as DNA, the CDR3 is TGCGCCAGCAGCCACGACAGGGGAAGGGGCTCACCCCTCCACTTT. It encodes CASSHDRGRGSPLHF.

The chain has TRBV25-1 and TRBJ2-1; the match to TRBD2 covers 8 bases. Germline loops: CDR1 MGHDK, CDR2 SYGVNS. V shed 3 bases and J 3 bases; nucleotides not matched to a gene: 7. The CDR3 loop spans 16 amino acids. The CDR3 sequence is CASSDSGNTGYNEQFF. CDR3 bases: TGTGCCAGCAGTGATAGCGGGAACACAGGCTACAATGAGCAGTTCTTC.

This clonotype was counted once. The chain links TRBV24-1 to TRBJ2-1; perhaps TRBD2 as D (6 bases). CDR1 and CDR2 (germline): KGHDR, SFDVKD. The CDR3 contains 15 residues. Trimming took off 1 base at V and 6 bases at J, with 12 bases between the two ends. Here the CDR3 reads CATSDFGDSGNEQFF. The CDR3 coding sequence is TGTGCCACCAGTGATTTCGGGGACTCCGGCAATGAGCAGTTCTTC.

This clonotype was found a few times. The chain carries TRBV7-9 and TRBJ2-5, with D possibly TRBD1 on 6 matching bases. V was cut by 7 bases and J by 2 bases, with 20 bases left in between. This CDR3 has 16 residues. Germline values: CDR1 SEHNR, CDR2 FQNEAQ (reference sequence). CDR3 nucleotides: TGTGCCAGCACCCCAGGGGTAGCGCAAAATCAAGAGACCCAGTACTTC. It is translated as CASTPGVAQNQETQYF.

This clonotype occurred a few times. This chain links TRBV18 with TRBJ2-7; unclear D gene. The CDR3 runs to 12 residues. CDR1 and CDR2 (germline): KGHSH, LQKENI. The V and J ends lost 5 bases and 3 bases respectively, with 8 bases between them. CDR3 bases: TGTGCCAGCTCAGGAGACAACTACGAGCAGTACTTC. Translation gives CASSGDNYEQYF.

This clonotype was recorded a few times. This rearrangement joins TRBV10-3 to TRBJ1-6; the D gene is possibly TRBD1 (5 bases). The CDR3 covers 14 residues. The germline V and J ends were trimmed by 6 bases and 1 base, with 7 bases remaining between them. The germline V gene encodes CDR1 ENHRY and CDR2 SYGVKD. The CDR3 DNA reads as TGTGCCATCAGCAGACAGTCCTATAATTCACCCCTCCACTTT. Its protein product is CAISRQSYNSPLHF.

In its sample, this clonotype was seen a few times. The chain uses TRBV5-1 and TRBJ2-1, with D hard to call. V lost 7 bases, J lost 5 bases, and 13 bases lay in between. The CDR3 extends over 13 amino acids. Per the germline V gene, CDR1 is SGHRS and CDR2 is YFSETQ. The CDR3: CASFTTQHNEQFF. The CDR3 coding sequence is TGCGCCAGCTTTACTACCCAACACAATGAGCAGTTCTTC.

This clonotype was detected only a few times. The chain joins TRBV7-2 to TRBJ1-4, with a weak D call TRBD1 (5 bases). Germline V CDR1 and CDR2: SGHTA, FQGNSA. V lost 1 base to trimming and J lost 5 bases, with 11 bases between them. The CDR3 length is 15 residues. CDR3 in DNA: TGTGCCAGCAGCTTAGATCAGGGCAAAAATGAAAAACTGTTTTTT. Amino acids: CASSLDQGKNEKLFF.

J is TRBJ2-1 and V is TRBV29-1; 7 nucleotides align to TRBD2. Trimming cost V 6 bases and J 9 bases; bases outside gene matches: 8. CDR3 length: 12 residues. Per the germline V gene, CDR1 is SQVTM and CDR2 is ANQGSEA. In nucleotides, the CDR3 is TGCAGCGTCCTTCAGACTAGCTTTGAGCAGTTCTTC. Translation: CSVLQTSFEQFF.